What follows is one TCR beta chain and its context. The sample belongs to a study of CD8 T cells in Susac syndrome. The CDR3 has 18 residues. Trimming pared 6 bases from V and 7 bases from J, leaving 27 bases between. The germline V gene has CDR1 MNHEY and CDR2 SVGEGT. The healthy controls were matched to patients by age and sex. A quantity of roughly 0.5 to 1 ug RNA underwent reverse transcription using random hexamers. An immunoSEQ multiplex PCR amplified TCR beta CDR3 over 54 Vbeta and 13 Jbeta. Each CDR3 protein is one row after TCRdb ran MiXCR on the immunoSEQ multiplex PCR reads. This sample yields approximately 190,000 distinct CDR3 sequences, of which about 94% are seen a single time; roughly 0.096% belongs to the top ten.

The sequenced sample consisted of CD4+ T cells from PBMCs. The chain has TRBV6-2 or TRBV6-3 and TRBJ1-4; D gene unclear. This TCR was recovered from a human donor in good health. The CDR3 coding sequence is TGTGCCAGCAGCCGACCGGCCACACTCCTCAACGGACCTGAAAAACTGTTTTTT. This sequence encodes CASSRPATLLNGPEKLFF.